At least ten counts were recorded for the clone carrying this TCR beta chain. Individual cDNA molecules were tagged with unique molecular identifiers, the study reported. TCRdb reprocessed the 5' RACE reads with MiXCR, giving one entry per CDR3 protein. The sample lists 110,000 or so distinct CDR3 sequences; over 10% were seen once. This sample is part of a study of early T cells in non-severe SARS-CoV-2 infection. Looking at the study overall: With bulk RNA from unsorted whole blood as input, sequencing yielded unpaired chains.

Trimming stripped 6 bases from V and 0 bases from J, with 15 bases between. The CDR3 covers 16 residues. The receptor was derived from an adult who was a healthcare worker with PCR-confirmed SARS-CoV-2 infection or an uninfected control (not recorded which). The chain recombines TRBV12-3 or TRBV12-4 with TRBJ1-3, with D unclear. Specimen: whole blood. This CDR3 reads CASSRNPGLSGNTIYF. As DNA, the CDR3 is TGTGCCAGCAGCCGCAACCCCGGGCTCTCTGGAAACACCATATATTTT.